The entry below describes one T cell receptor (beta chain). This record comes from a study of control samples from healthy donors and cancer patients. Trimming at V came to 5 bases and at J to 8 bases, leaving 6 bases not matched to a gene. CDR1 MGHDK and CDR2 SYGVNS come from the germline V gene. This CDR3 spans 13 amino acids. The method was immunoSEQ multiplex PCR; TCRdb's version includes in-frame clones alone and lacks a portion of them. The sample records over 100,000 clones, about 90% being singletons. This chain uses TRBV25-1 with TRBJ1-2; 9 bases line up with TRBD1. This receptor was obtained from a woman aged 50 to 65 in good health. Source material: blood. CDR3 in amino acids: CASSKGQGGGYTF. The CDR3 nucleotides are TGTGCCAGCAGTAAGGGACAGGGTGGCGGCTACACCTTC.